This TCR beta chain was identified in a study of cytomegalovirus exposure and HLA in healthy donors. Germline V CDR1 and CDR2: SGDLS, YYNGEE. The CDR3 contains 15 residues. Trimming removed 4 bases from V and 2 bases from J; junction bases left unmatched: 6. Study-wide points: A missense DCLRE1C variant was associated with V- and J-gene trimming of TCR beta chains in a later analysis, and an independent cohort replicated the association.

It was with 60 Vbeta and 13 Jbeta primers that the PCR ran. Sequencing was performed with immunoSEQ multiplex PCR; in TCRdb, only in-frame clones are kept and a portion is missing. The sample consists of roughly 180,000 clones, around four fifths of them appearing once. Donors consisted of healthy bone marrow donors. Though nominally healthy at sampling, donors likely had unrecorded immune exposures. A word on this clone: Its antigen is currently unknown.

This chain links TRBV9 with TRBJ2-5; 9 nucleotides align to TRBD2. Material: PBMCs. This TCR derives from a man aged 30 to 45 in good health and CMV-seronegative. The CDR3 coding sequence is TGTGCCAGCAGCACCCGTAGCGGGGGACAAGAGACCCAGTACTTC. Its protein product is CASSTRSGGQETQYF.